These 25 T cell receptor beta chains originate from one sample sequenced in a study of blood T cell repertoires in COVID-19. TCRdb's table, derived via immunoSEQ multiplex PCR, lists solely in-frame clones and lacks some. The data show 300,000 to 350,000 clones, around 90% seen once. Sequences were obtained from peripheral blood. Receptors originate from a woman between 18 and 30 years old who had recovered from COVID-19.

The chain has TRBV4-1 and TRBJ2-1; 7 nucleotides agree with TRBD2. V trimming: 0 bases; J trimming: 10 bases; junction bases outside the gene matches: 6. The germline gives CDR1 MGHRA, CDR2 YSYEKL. This CDR3 contains 14 residues. The CDR3 sequence is CASSQEASGLEQFF. For the CDR3, the DNA is TGCGCCAGCAGCCAAGAGGCTAGCGGATTAGAGCAGTTCTTC.

The chain uses TRBV30 and TRBJ1-2, with TRBD1 matching 9 bases. V dropped 1 base and J dropped 4; count of bases not matched to a gene: 4. There are 14 residues in the CDR3. In germline, CDR1 is GTSNPN, CDR2 SVGIG (reference sequence). CDR3 region: CAWSGTGGGYGYTF. CDR3 DNA: TGTGCCTGGAGTGGAACAGGGGGCGGCTATGGCTACACCTTC.

The chain has TRBV7-6 and TRBJ2-2; D gene uncertain. Germline CDR1 SGHVS, CDR2 FNYEAQ. The CDR3 totals 17 residues. Trimming removed 1 base from V and 4 bases from J, with 16 bases in between. CDR3: CASSLVWRGRSTGELFF. The CDR3 nucleotides read TGTGCCAGCAGCTTAGTTTGGCGTGGCCGGAGCACCGGGGAGCTGTTTTTT.

The gene calls are TRBV30 and TRBJ1-1; D is uncertain. This CDR3 spans 11 amino acids. Trimming shortened V by 3 bases and J by 7 bases, and 9 bases separated the two germline ends. Germline CDR1 reads GTSNPN; CDR2 reads SVGIG (reference sequence). In DNA form, the CDR3 reads TGTGCCTGGAGACGAGAACTTGAAGCTTTCTTT. Protein sequence: CAWRRELEAFF.

The chain is built from TRBV21-1 and TRBJ2-1; the table's D gene call, TRBD2, was not cross checked with the DNA. TRBV21-1 represents a pseudogene. There are 17 residues in the CDR3. CDR3 nucleotides: TGTGCCAGCAGCAAAGGGAGCGGGAGGGCCATGAACAATGAGCAGTTCTTC. It specifies CASSKGSGRAMNNEQFF.

The chain's CDR3 is CASSPGQFDGYTF. DNA for the CDR3: TGTGCCAGCAGCCCTGGACAGTTCGATGGCTACACCTTC. The gene calls are TRBV11-3 and TRBJ1-2; perhaps TRBD1 as D (6 bases). Trimming removed 5 bases at V and 6 bases at J, with 13 bases between. The CDR3 contains 13 residues. The germline gives CDR1 SGHNT, CDR2 YENEEA.

V and J are TRBV11-2 and TRBJ2-1; D may be TRBD2 (5 bases). The CDR3 totals 14 residues. Germline loops: CDR1 SGHAT, CDR2 FQNNGV. V dropped 5 bases and J dropped 8 bases, with 16 bases sitting between them. The CDR3 protein is CASSRVSGFDEQFF. The CDR3 DNA sequence: TGTGCCAGCAGCCGGGTATCGGGGTTCGATGAGCAGTTCTTC.

J is TRBJ2-4 and V is TRBV7-2, with 11 bases lining up with TRBD2. Germline V gene data show CDR1 as SGHTA and CDR2 as FQGNSA. The CDR3 runs 16 residues. V dropped 1 base and J dropped 6; count of bases not matched to a gene: 5. DNA for the CDR3: TGTGCCAGCAGCTTAGTGCTAGCGGGAGGCGGAAACATTCAGTACTTC. It specifies CASSLVLAGGGNIQYF.

This rearrangement joins TRBV27 to TRBJ2-1, with a possible D match to TRBD1 (5 bases). Germline V lookup: CDR1 MNHEY, CDR2 SMNVEV (reference sequence). Trimming cost V 8 bases and J 5 bases, with 16 bases left between them. CDR3 length: 14 residues. CDR3 in amino acids: CASGQVRADNEQFF. In DNA, the CDR3 is TGTGCCAGCGGTCAAGTCAGGGCCGACAATGAGCAGTTCTTC.

A single count supports this clone. The rearrangement joins TRBV4-1 to TRBJ1-5; unclear D gene. Trimming pared 1 base from V and 2 bases from J, leaving 3 bases between. The CDR3 has 13 amino acids. From germline, CDR1 is MGHRA and CDR2 YSYEKL. The CDR3 sequence is CASSQVGNQPQHF. CDR3 DNA: TGCGCCAGCAGCCAAGTCGGCAATCAGCCCCAGCATTTT.

The rearrangement joins TRBV2 to TRBJ2-6; tentative D call: TRBD1 (6 bases). Trimming left V 9 bases short and J 0 bases short, with 9 bases between. There are 14 residues in the CDR3. Per the germline V gene, CDR1 is SNHLY and CDR2 is FYNNEI. The CDR3 nucleotides read TGTGCCAGTAAACAGGGCTCTGGGGCCAACGTCCTGACTTTC. Its protein is CASKQGSGANVLTF.

The CDR3, as DNA: TGTGCCAGCAGTGAGGCGGCTTATGGCTATGGCTACACCTTC. Protein: CASSEAAYGYGYTF. V is TRBV25-1 and J is TRBJ1-2; D unclear. The ends were cut back, 3 bases at V and 4 bases at J, with 12 bases in the middle. The germline V gene encodes CDR1 MGHDK and CDR2 SYGVNS. This CDR3 region has 14 residues.

The V and J genes are TRBV9 and TRBJ1-1; 8 bases agree with TRBD1. Germline lookup yields CDR1 SGDLS and CDR2 YYNGEE. J lost 4 bases, V lost 3 bases, and 8 bases had no gene match. The CDR3 sequence is 15 residues long. In nucleotides, the CDR3 is TGTGCCAGCAGCGGATCCGGGACAGGAGGCACTGAAGCTTTCTTT. Its translation is CASSGSGTGGTEAFF.

The rearrangement joins TRBV6-2 or TRBV6-3 to TRBJ1-1; D might be TRBD1 (6 bases). The CDR3 length is 14 residues. Trimming cost V 2 bases and J 5 bases, with 12 bases left between them. The germline gives CDR1 MNHEY, CDR2 SVGEGT. The DNA for the CDR3 is TGTGCCAGCAGTTACGGGACATGGGGGACTGAAGCTTTCTTT. Translating it yields CASSYGTWGTEAFF.

Only one count was recorded for this clone. The chain is built from TRBV11-2 and TRBJ2-5; 8 positions match TRBD1. V shed 2 bases and J 4 bases; nucleotides not matched to a gene: 9. Germline V gives CDR1 SGHAT, CDR2 FQNNGV. The CDR3 has 16 amino acids. CDR3 coding DNA: TGTGCCAGCAGCTTATCTATCCAGGGGGCGGGAGAGACCCAGTACTTC. Its translation is CASSLSIQGAGETQYF. The variable domain in full, with the rest retrieved from reference TRBV11-2 and TRBJ2-5, is EAGVAQSPRYKIIEKRQSVAFWCNPISGHATLYWYQQILGQGPKLLIQFQNNGVVDDSQLPKDRFSAERLKGVDSTLKIQPAKLEDSAVYLCASSLSIQGAGETQYFGPGTRLLVL.

This chain links TRBV3-1 (or the pseudogene TRBV3-2) with TRBJ2-1, with D hard to call. This CDR3 comprises 13 residues. Trimming cost V 3 bases and J 3 bases, with 6 bases left between them. The germline V gene has CDR1 LGHDT and CDR2 YNNKEL (reference sequence). Here the CDR3 DNA reads TGTGCCAGCAGCCACACGGGCTACAATGAGCAGTTCTTC. Translation gives CASSHTGYNEQFF.

This rearrangement joins TRBV25-1 to TRBJ1-4; 9 bases map to TRBD1. The CDR3 has 15 amino acids. The germline CDR1 and CDR2 sequences are MGHDK and SYGVNS. Germline trimming cut 7 bases from V and 5 bases from J; bases unmatched to any gene: 8. CDR3 in DNA: TGTGCCAGCAAGAGTCACGGGACAGGGAATGAAAAACTGTTTTTT. Its translation: CASKSHGTGNEKLFF.

The J gene is TRBJ1-1, the V gene TRBV7-8; 7 bases agree with TRBD1. The CDR3 has 16 amino acids. Per germline, CDR1 SGHVS and CDR2 FQNEAQ. Trimming removed 1 base from V and 0 bases from J; junction bases left unmatched: 5. CDR3 DNA: TGTGCCAGCAGCTTAGAGGGGGCGACAGTGAACACTGAAGCTTTCTTT. Its translation: CASSLEGATVNTEAFF.

The chain is built from TRBV27 and TRBJ1-5; tentatively, D is TRBD1 (5 bases). The CDR3 runs 15 residues. Trimming cost V 3 bases and J 3 bases, with 12 bases left between them. CDR1 is MNHEY and CDR2 is SMNVEV in the germline V gene (reference sequence). This chain's CDR3 is CASSFQGIYNQPQHF. CDR3 bases: TGTGCCAGCAGTTTCCAGGGAATTTACAATCAGCCCCAGCATTTT.

The chain couples TRBV29-1 to TRBJ2-1, with D perhaps matching TRBD2 (5 bases). V gave up 1 base and J gave up 0 bases, with 10 bases separating them. The CDR3 loop spans 15 amino acids. In germline, CDR1 is SQVTM, CDR2 ANQGSEA. The CDR3 sequence is CSVEGLTSSYNEQFF. For the CDR3, the DNA is TGCAGCGTTGAAGGTCTCACTAGCTCCTACAATGAGCAGTTCTTC.

The chain couples TRBV30 to TRBJ1-5; D possibly corresponds to TRBD1 (5 bases). This CDR3 spans 14 amino acids. The V gene's germline CDR1 is GTSNPN and CDR2 SVGIG (reference sequence). V was pared by 4 bases and J by 6 bases, with 16 bases between. CDR3 in amino acids: CAWTLGGEGQPQHF. DNA for the CDR3: TGTGCCTGGACCCTTGGGGGGGAAGGTCAGCCCCAGCATTTT. Variable domain in full (rest from reference TRBV30 and TRBJ1-5): SQTIHQWPATLVQPVGSPLSLECTVEGTSNPNLYWYRQAAGRGLQLLFYSVGIGQISSEVPQNLSASRPQDRQFILSSKKLLLSDSGFYLCAWTLGGEGQPQHFGDGTRLSIL.

The chain uses TRBV3-1 (or the pseudogene TRBV3-2) and TRBJ2-3; D gene ambiguous. This CDR3 has 14 residues. Looked up from germline, CDR1 is LGHDT and CDR2 is YNNKEL (reference sequence). Deletions cut 4 bases from V and 0 bases from J, with 8 bases between. CDR3 amino acids: CASSLWRSTDTQYF. CDR3 in DNA: TGTGCCAGCAGCCTCTGGCGGAGCACAGATACGCAGTATTTT.

The V and J genes are TRBV15 and TRBJ1-6; tentative D call: TRBD1 (5 bases). Trimming took 3 bases from V and 5 from J, leaving 8 bases between them. The CDR3 is 14 amino acids. Germline-derived CDR1 and CDR2 are LNHNV and YYDKDF (reference sequence). The CDR3 DNA follows: TGTGCCACCAGCAGTGGACACGATAATTCACCCCTCCACTTT. Protein: CATSSGHDNSPLHF.

The rearrangement links TRBV5-6 to TRBJ2-1, with a weak D call TRBD1 (6 bases). V dropped 4 bases and J dropped 3 bases, with 14 bases sitting between them. The CDR3 has 15 amino acids. The germline gives CDR1 SGHDT, CDR2 YYEEEE. CDR3 in amino acids: CASSPRRGGYNEQFF. The DNA for the CDR3 is TGTGCCAGCAGCCCTCGGAGAGGGGGCTACAATGAGCAGTTCTTC.

This clone has only a few counts. This chain links TRBV4-1 with TRBJ1-3; D unclear. CDR1 MGHRA and CDR2 YSYEKL come from the germline V gene. This CDR3 region has 16 residues. Trimming took off 1 base at V and 1 base at J, with 11 bases between the two ends. The CDR3 here is CASSQVVSGSGNTIYF. CDR3 nucleotide sequence: TGCGCCAGCAGCCAAGTAGTGTCAGGTTCTGGAAACACCATATATTTT.